Described below is a single T cell receptor (beta chain) sequence and its context. The data are from a study of blood T cell repertoires in COVID-19. Per the original methods: Quantification of nucleated cells was approximated via reference gene primer amplification. Produced via immunoSEQ multiplex PCR; TCRdb's table is partial and in-frame only. The V and J calls and clone size come from that table; D and trimming were worked out from the DNA. This table holds a few hundred thousand clones, around 86% found once. Trimming took 0 bases from V and 7 from J; bases not matched to a gene: 10. This CDR3 is 18 amino acids long. Germline CDR1 and CDR2: KGHDR and SFDVKD.

Sequenced sample: peripheral blood. This clonotype was obtained from a man in his fifties with acute or convalescent COVID-19. The genes are TRBV24-1 and TRBJ2-1, with 11 positions matching TRBD1. The CDR3 DNA sequence: TGTGCCACCAGTGATTTGGCAAGGGACAGGGGGTTTGTGAATGAGCAGTTCTTC. It yields the protein CATSDLARDRGFVNEQFF.